Each of the 24 T cell receptor beta chains below was sequenced from the same sample in a study of OX40 agonist ivuxolimab in advanced cancers. Produced via immunoSEQ multiplex PCR; TCRdb's table is partial and in-frame only. The sample contains tens of thousands of clones, 70% to 90% of which appear only once. The specimen comprised CD4+ or CD8+ T cells sorted from blood, sampled in a trial of the OX40 agonist ivuxolimab. These receptors came from an adult with an advanced solid tumor such as melanoma, head and neck, liver or kidney cancer.

This CDR3 is CASSLTGVSFNEKLFF. The CDR3 DNA follows: TGTGCCAGCAGCTTGACAGGGGTCAGTTTTAATGAAAAACTGTTTTTT. This chain uses TRBV5-5 with TRBJ1-4, with TRBD1 matching over 7 bases. The CDR3 is 16 amino acids. Germline loops: CDR1 SGHKS, CDR2 YYEKEE (reference sequence). V gave up 1 base and J gave up 4 bases; unmatched junction bases: 7.

J is TRBJ1-2 and V is TRBV29-1; D is ambiguous. The CDR3 totals 12 residues. The V end was cut by 4 bases, the J end by 3 bases, with 9 bases between. Germline V lookup: CDR1 SQVTM, CDR2 ANQGSEA. This chain's CDR3 is CSVAAEDYGYTF. The CDR3 DNA follows: TGCAGCGTTGCCGCAGAGGACTATGGCTACACCTTC.

V usage is TRBV6-5 and J usage is TRBJ1-2, with a weak D call TRBD1 (6 bases). CDR1 MNHEY and CDR2 SVGAGI come from the germline V gene. The CDR3 consists of 14 residues. The V and J ends lost 5 bases and 4 bases respectively, with 14 bases between them. The CDR3 is CASSPDRMGYGYTF. The CDR3 bases are TGTGCCAGCAGTCCAGACAGGATGGGCTATGGCTACACCTTC.

The V gene is TRBV30, the J gene TRBJ1-2; D remains unclear. V was pared by 1 base and J by 5 bases, with 11 bases between. This CDR3 region has 13 residues. Germline CDR1 GTSNPN, CDR2 SVGIG (reference sequence). This chain's CDR3 is CAWSGAFGYGYTF. The CDR3 nucleotides are TGTGCCTGGAGTGGGGCCTTTGGGTATGGCTACACCTTC.

This clone showed up just once. This rearrangement joins TRBV6-1 to TRBJ1-4; D is ambiguous. The CDR3 consists of 13 residues. The germline CDR1 and CDR2 sequences are MNHNS and SASEGT. Trimming pared 2 bases from V and 13 bases from J, leaving 14 bases between. The CDR3 is CASSEINPVGLFF. CDR3 nucleotide sequence: TGTGCCAGCAGTGAAATAAACCCAGTAGGACTGTTTTTT.

The rearrangement joins TRBV28 to TRBJ1-5; D is perhaps TRBD1 (5 bases). V lost 4 bases and J 2 bases, leaving 15 bases between the germline ends. CDR1 and CDR2 from the germline V gene are MDHEN and SYDVKM. The CDR3 has 16 residues. This CDR3 reads CASSSLRGVGNQPQHF. CDR3 in DNA: TGTGCCAGCAGTTCCCTTCGGGGGGTAGGCAATCAGCCCCAGCATTTT.

This rearrangement joins TRBV5-1 to TRBJ2-3; TRBD2 matches at 7 bases. Per the germline V gene, CDR1 is SGHRS and CDR2 is YFSETQ. The CDR3 has 18 amino acids. J gave up 1 base and V 4 bases, and 15 bases lay outside the gene matches. This CDR3 is CASSPAPPSSGGTDTQYF. CDR3 nucleotides: TGCGCCAGCAGCCCTGCTCCCCCCTCCAGCGGGGGCACAGATACGCAGTATTTT.

As DNA, the CDR3 is TGTGCCAGCGGGTCGGGGGGTAGCACAGATACGCAGTATTTT. Protein product: CASGSGGSTDTQYF. The rearrangement uses TRBV6-1 and TRBJ2-3; 7 positions agree with TRBD2. Germline V lookup: CDR1 MNHNS, CDR2 SASEGT. CDR3 length: 14 amino acids. J gave up 0 bases and V 8 bases, and 5 bases lay outside the gene matches.

The chain links TRBV6-6 to TRBJ1-1; 9 positions match TRBD1. Trimming at V came to 6 bases and at J to 4 bases, leaving 9 bases not matched to a gene. CDR3 length: 15 residues. The V gene's germline CDR1 is MNHNY and CDR2 SVGAGI (reference sequence). CDR3 sequence reads: CASSRLGQGGTEAFF. Here the CDR3 DNA reads TGTGCCAGCAGCCGACTGGGACAGGGCGGCACTGAAGCTTTCTTT.

The chain joins TRBV6-1 to TRBJ2-5, with D hard to call. TRBJ2-7 matches the DNA end more closely, so the J call is doubtful. CDR1 MNHNS and CDR2 SASEGT come from the germline V gene. The CDR3 contains 13 residues. This CDR3 is CASRDETSYEQYF. In DNA, the CDR3 is TGTGCCAGCAGGGACGAAACTTCCTACGAGCAGTACTTC.

V usage is TRBV28 and J usage is TRBJ1-1; maybe TRBD1 (5 bases). The germline V and J ends were trimmed by 3 bases and 4 bases, with 9 bases remaining between them. Germline V CDR1 and CDR2: MDHEN, SYDVKM. The CDR3 runs 13 residues. CDR3 region: CASSLGEPTEAFF. The CDR3 DNA reads as TGTGCCAGCAGTTTGGGGGAGCCCACTGAAGCTTTCTTT.

This chain joins TRBV9 and TRBJ2-2; D ambiguous. The V gene's germline CDR1 is SGDLS and CDR2 YYNGEE. Trimming stripped 0 bases from V and 5 bases from J, with 5 bases between. There are 13 residues in the CDR3. The CDR3 loop is CASSVDQTGELFF. The CDR3 nucleotides read TGTGCCAGCAGCGTAGATCAAACCGGGGAGCTGTTTTTT.

The chain employs TRBV2 and TRBJ1-2; tentatively, D is TRBD1 (5 bases). CDR1 is SNHLY, CDR2 FYNNEI, per germline. V shed 7 bases and J shed 4 bases, with 16 bases lying between them. The CDR3 loop spans 14 amino acids. CDR3 residues: CASTSWGLSYGYTF. CDR3 in DNA: TGTGCCAGCACCTCCTGGGGCCTATCCTATGGCTACACCTTC.

V usage is TRBV19 and J usage is TRBJ1-1; D uncertain. The CDR3 has 15 residues. Germline assignment: CDR1 LNHDA and CDR2 SQIVND (reference sequence). V was cut by 0 bases and J by 1 base, with 9 bases left in between. The CDR3 bases are TGTGCCAGTAGTATAGATATAAAACGGAACACTGAAGCTTTCTTT. This codes for CASSIDIKRNTEAFF.

V is TRBV28 and J is TRBJ1-3; D is unresolved. CDR1 is MDHEN, CDR2 SYDVKM, per germline. The CDR3 is made up of 12 amino acids. The germline V and J ends were trimmed by 5 bases and 2 bases, with 4 bases remaining between them. The CDR3 DNA follows: TGTGCCAGCAGTCACACTGGAAACACCATATATTTT. Its protein product is CASSHTGNTIYF. The full variable domain, its missing parts supplied by reference TRBV28 and TRBJ1-3, is DVKVTQSSRYLVKRTGEKVFLECVQDMDHENMFWYRQDPGLGLRLIYFSYDVKMKEKGDIPEGYSVSREKKERFSLILESASTNQTSMYLCASSHTGNTIYFGEGSWLTVV.

The chain uses TRBV18 and TRBJ2-2, with TRBD1 identical over 8 bases. This CDR3 contains 17 residues. The trim removed 2 bases at V and 4 bases at J, leaving 9 bases unmatched. Germline CDR1 is KGHSH and CDR2 is LQKENI. The CDR3 nucleotides are TGTGCCAGCTCACCAGATACAGGGGGTGTCGGCACCGGGGAGCTGTTTTTT. This translates into CASSPDTGGVGTGELFF.

The chain is built from TRBV28 and TRBJ1-2, with D possibly being TRBD1 (5 bases). The germline CDR1 and CDR2 sequences are MDHEN and SYDVKM. V lost 4 bases and J 8 bases, leaving 17 bases between the germline ends. CDR3 size: 14 residues. This chain's CDR3 is CASSSGASGVGYTF. The CDR3 nucleotides are TGTGCCAGCAGTTCCGGGGCATCGGGGGTAGGCTACACCTTC.

This chain connects TRBV6-6 to TRBJ2-2; TRBD2 aligns across 8 bases. J was trimmed by 2 bases and V by 6 bases; bases with no gene match: 5. The CDR3 extends over 15 amino acids. Germline V gene data show CDR1 as MNHNY and CDR2 as SVGAGI (reference sequence). The CDR3 DNA reads as TGTGCCAGCAGCTCCGGGACTAGTAACACCGGGGAGCTGTTTTTT. It specifies CASSSGTSNTGELFF.

The chain uses TRBV7-4 and TRBJ1-1, with a weak D call TRBD1 (5 bases). V lost 4 bases to trimming and J lost 6 bases, with 24 bases between them. Germline V CDR1 and CDR2: SGHVT, SQSDAQ. The CDR3 extends over 17 amino acids. CDR3 bases: TGTGCCAGCAGCTCCTTTCCCGGGGGAGTAGAGTCGGCTGAAGCTTTCTTT. This codes for CASSSFPGGVESAEAFF.

This sequence joins TRBV5-1 and TRBJ1-1; TRBD1 matches at 7 bases. Germline V gene data show CDR1 as SGHRS and CDR2 as YFSETQ. V trimming: 3 bases; J trimming: 1 base; junction bases outside the gene matches: 9. CDR3 length: 16 amino acids. Here the CDR3 DNA reads TGCGCCAGCAGCTCGGGACAGAGATTGGGGAACACTGAAGCTTTCTTT. Translating it yields CASSSGQRLGNTEAFF.

The chain is built from TRBV5-1 and TRBJ2-5; 14 bases align to TRBD2. The J call may be wrong; the DNA end is better matched by TRBJ2-7. The germline V gene has CDR1 SGHRS and CDR2 YFSETQ. The CDR3 loop spans 17 amino acids. CDR3 DNA: TGCGCCAGCAGCTTGGGTGGGACTAGCGGGGGAGCTTACGAGCAGTACTTC. It codes for CASSLGGTSGGAYEQYF.

The chain employs TRBV6-5 and TRBJ1-5; D unresolved. The germline CDR1 and CDR2 sequences are MNHEY and SVGAGI. The CDR3 consists of 13 residues. V dropped 5 bases and J dropped 6 bases, with 11 bases sitting between them. CDR3 in DNA: TGTGCCAGCAGTGTCCGATCGGGTCAGCCCCAGCATTTT. The encoded protein is CASSVRSGQPQHF.

V gene TRBV5-1 combines with J gene TRBJ2-7; the D gene is possibly TRBD1 (5 bases). Deletions cut 4 bases from V and 4 bases from J, with 6 bases between. Germline V gives CDR1 SGHRS, CDR2 YFSETQ. The CDR3 spans 11 residues. The CDR3 loop is CASSPGYEQYF. In DNA, the CDR3 is TGCGCCAGCAGCCCAGGGTACGAGCAGTACTTC.

This chain uses TRBV5-1 with TRBJ2-5; perhaps TRBD1 as D (5 bases). Trimming stripped 5 bases from V and 4 bases from J, with 9 bases between. The CDR3 consists of 12 residues. From germline, CDR1 is SGHRS and CDR2 YFSETQ. In nucleotides, the CDR3 is TGCGCCAGCAGTATCCAGGGAGAGACCCAGTACTTC. Protein: CASSIQGETQYF.